The clone carrying this TCR beta chain showed up just a few times. The antigen remains unidentified. Sorting produced populations that all topped 98% purity. The germline gives CDR1 MGHRA, CDR2 YSYEKL. V lost 0 bases and J 8 bases, leaving 10 bases between the germline ends. The CDR3 spans 13 residues. These data come from a study of beta chain features in type 1 diabetes. Reverse transcription of all isolated RNA meant that expressed TCRB transcripts were sequenced. Assay used: immunoSEQ multiplex PCR; TCRdb lists only in-frame clones, some missing. The top ten clones hold less than 1.2% of a sample with around 340,000 clones, roughly 8.8% of them seen once. Study results and caveats: Type 1 diabetes patients showed a moderate but significant shortening of TCRB CDR3s in all four CD4+ subsets. Resolution of whether HLA type affects TCRB rearrangement was not achieved here. cDNA sequencing could over-represent cells with high TCR expression.

Sequencing was performed on central memory CD4+ T cells from blood. The source of this sequence is a man aged 25-45 years with type 1 diabetes. This chain uses TRBV4-1 with TRBJ1-2; D not resolved. CDR3 nucleotide sequence: TGCGCCAGCAGCCAAGAGACGGTTTCGGGCTACACCTTC. This codes for CASSQETVSGYTF.